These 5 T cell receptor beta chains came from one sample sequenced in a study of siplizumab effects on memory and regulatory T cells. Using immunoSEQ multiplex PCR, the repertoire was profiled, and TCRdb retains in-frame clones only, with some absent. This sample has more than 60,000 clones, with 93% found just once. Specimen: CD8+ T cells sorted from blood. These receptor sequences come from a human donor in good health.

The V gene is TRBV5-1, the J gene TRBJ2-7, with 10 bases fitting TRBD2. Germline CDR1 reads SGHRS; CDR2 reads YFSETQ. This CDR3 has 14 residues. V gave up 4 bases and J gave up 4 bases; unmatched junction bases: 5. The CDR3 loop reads CASSASGGLYEQYF. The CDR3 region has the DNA TGCGCCAGCAGCGCTAGCGGGGGCCTTTACGAGCAGTACTTC.

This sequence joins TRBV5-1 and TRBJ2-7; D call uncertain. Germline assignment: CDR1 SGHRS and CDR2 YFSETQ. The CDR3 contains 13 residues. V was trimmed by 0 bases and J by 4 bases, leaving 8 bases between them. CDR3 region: CASSLGQEYEQYF. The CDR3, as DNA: TGCGCCAGCAGCTTGGGGCAGGAATACGAGCAGTACTTC.

CDR3 coding DNA: TGTGCCATCAGTGACCCTGGGGCAATCGACGGCTTGGAGCTGTTTTTT. Translating it yields CAISDPGAIDGLELFF. The chain has TRBV10-3 and TRBJ2-2; perhaps TRBD1 as D (5 bases). The CDR3 has 16 amino acids. Germline values: CDR1 ENHRY, CDR2 SYGVKD. V lost 3 bases, J lost 10 bases, and 21 bases lay in between.

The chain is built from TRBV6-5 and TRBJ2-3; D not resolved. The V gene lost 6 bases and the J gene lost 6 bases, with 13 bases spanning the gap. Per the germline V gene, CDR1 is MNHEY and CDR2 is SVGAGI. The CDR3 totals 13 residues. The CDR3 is CASSYQEFDTQYF. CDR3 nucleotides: TGTGCCAGCAGCTATCAGGAGTTCGATACGCAGTATTTT.

The CDR3 nucleotides are TGTGCCACCAGCAGGGCCGGGACCGAGACCTCTCAGCCCCAGCATTTT. As protein: CATSRAGTETSQPQHF. This chain connects TRBV15 to TRBJ1-5; D might be TRBD1 (5 bases). Germline V lookup: CDR1 LNHNV, CDR2 YYDKDF (reference sequence). V lost 3 bases, J lost 6 bases, and 18 bases lay in between. The CDR3 contains 16 residues. Combining the CDR3 with reference TRBV15 and TRBJ1-5 gives the whole variable domain DAMVIQNPRYQVTQFGKPVTLSCSQTLNHNVMYWYQQKSSQAPKLLFHYYDKDFNNEADTPDNFQSRRPNTSFCFLDIRSPGLGDTAMYLCATSRAGTETSQPQHFGDGTRLSIL.